The sequence of this T cell receptor beta chain was determined in a study of response to subunit inactivated influenza vaccine. Study findings and constraints: New T cells are recruited in small numbers by each seasonal influenza vaccination, according to the authors' suggestion.

Germline-derived CDR1 and CDR2 are DFQATT and SNEGSKA (reference sequence). Trimming removed 1 base from V and 6 bases from J, with 15 bases in between. The CDR3 has 14 residues. Comment on this clonotype: What it binds is not known.

TCRdb processed the RT-PCR reads anew with MiXCR; each CDR3 protein has one entry. The sample includes about 780,000 distinct CDR3 sequences, 15% to 20% of them seen just once. The source material was PBMCs from blood, sampled 4 to 6 days after vaccination. The genes are TRBV20-1 and TRBJ1-1; D is perhaps TRBD1 (6 bases). This clonotype was sampled from a man aged 45-65 years who received an inactivated influenza vaccine. As DNA, the CDR3 is TGCAGTGCTAGAGGCGTTCCAGGGGTCTCTGAAGCTTTCTTT. Encoded protein: CSARGVPGVSEAFF.